Included here is one TCR beta chain sequence, with context. The sample is drawn from a study of blood T cell repertoires in COVID-19. Looking at the study overall: The cDNA or gDNA used as material had been derived from T cells, B-cell-depleted T cells, or PBMCs.

This CDR3 region has 17 residues. The J segment lost 0 bases and the V segment lost 3 bases, leaving 5 bases of the junction unmatched. Per the germline V gene, CDR1 is LGHNA and CDR2 is YNFKEQ. In assigning cohorts, the study relied on participant-reported clinical history. Assay: immunoSEQ multiplex PCR; the TCRdb copy retains only in-frame clones and omits some. The sample has 250,000 to 350,000 clones, approximately 88% seen once; the top ten hold 5.5% to 7%. This sequence was found in a woman between 40 and 55 years old who had recovered from COVID-19. The sample was PBMCs or T cells enriched from blood (not recorded which). V is TRBV4-2 and J is TRBJ2-1, with 10 positions matching TRBD2. For the CDR3, the DNA is TGTGCCAGCAGCCAGTTACTAGCGGGACTCTCCTACAATGAGCAGTTCTTC. Residues: CASSQLLAGLSYNEQFF.